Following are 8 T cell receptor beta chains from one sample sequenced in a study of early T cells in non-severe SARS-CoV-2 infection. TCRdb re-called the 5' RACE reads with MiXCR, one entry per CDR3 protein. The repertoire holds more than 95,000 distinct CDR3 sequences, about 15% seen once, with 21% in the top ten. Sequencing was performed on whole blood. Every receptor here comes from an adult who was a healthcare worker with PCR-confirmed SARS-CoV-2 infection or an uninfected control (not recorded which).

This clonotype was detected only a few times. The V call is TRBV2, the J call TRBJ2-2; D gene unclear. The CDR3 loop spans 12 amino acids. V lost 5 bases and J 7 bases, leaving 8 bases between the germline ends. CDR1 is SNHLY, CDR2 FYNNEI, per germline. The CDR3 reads CASSLGIGELFF. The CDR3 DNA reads TGTGCCAGCAGTCTGGGTATCGGGGAGCTGTTTTTT. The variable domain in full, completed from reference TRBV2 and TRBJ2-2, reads EPEVTQTPSHQVTQMGQEVILRCVPISNHLYFYWYRQILGQKVEFLVSFYNNEISEKSEIFDDQFSVERPDGSNFTLKIRSTKLEDSAMYFCASSLGIGELFFGEGSRLTVL.

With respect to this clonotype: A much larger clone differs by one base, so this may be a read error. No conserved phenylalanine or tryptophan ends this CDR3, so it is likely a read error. The CDR3 region is CAWSVQMGQDQYS. The CDR3 DNA reads TGTGCCTGGAGTGTACAGATGGGTCAGGACCAGTACTCC. This chain links TRBV30 with TRBJ2-5; D uncertain. V dropped 0 bases and J dropped 10 bases, with 15 bases sitting between them. Germline V gives CDR1 GTSNPN, CDR2 SVGIG (reference sequence). This CDR3 contains 13 residues.

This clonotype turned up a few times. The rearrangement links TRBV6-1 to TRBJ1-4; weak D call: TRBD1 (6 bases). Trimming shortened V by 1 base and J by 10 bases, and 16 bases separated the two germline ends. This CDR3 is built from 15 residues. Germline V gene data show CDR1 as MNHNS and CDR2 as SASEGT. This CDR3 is CASSEGAAGDGKLFF. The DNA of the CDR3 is TGTGCCAGCAGTGAAGGGGCGGCAGGGGATGGAAAACTGTTTTTT.

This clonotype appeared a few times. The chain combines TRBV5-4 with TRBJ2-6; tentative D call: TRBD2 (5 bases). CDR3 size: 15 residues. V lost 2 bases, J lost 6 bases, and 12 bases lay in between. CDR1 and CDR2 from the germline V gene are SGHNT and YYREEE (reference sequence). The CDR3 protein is CASSLQTREANVLTF. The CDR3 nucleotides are TGTGCCAGCAGCTTACAGACTCGGGAGGCCAACGTCCTGACTTTC.

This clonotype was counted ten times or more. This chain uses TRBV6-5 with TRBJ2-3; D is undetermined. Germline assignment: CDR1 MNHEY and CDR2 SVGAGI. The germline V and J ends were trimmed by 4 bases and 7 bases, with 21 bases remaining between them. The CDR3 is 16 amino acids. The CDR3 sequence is CASSFTSDPAANTQYF. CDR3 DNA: TGTGCCAGCAGTTTTACCTCGGACCCGGCGGCAAATACGCAGTATTTT.

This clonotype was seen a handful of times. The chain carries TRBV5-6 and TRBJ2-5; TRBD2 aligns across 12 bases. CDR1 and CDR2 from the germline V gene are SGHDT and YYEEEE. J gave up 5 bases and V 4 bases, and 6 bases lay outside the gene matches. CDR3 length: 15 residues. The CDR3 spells CASSPPSGGAETQYF. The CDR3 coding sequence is TGTGCCAGCAGCCCTCCTAGCGGGGGGGCGGAGACCCAGTACTTC.

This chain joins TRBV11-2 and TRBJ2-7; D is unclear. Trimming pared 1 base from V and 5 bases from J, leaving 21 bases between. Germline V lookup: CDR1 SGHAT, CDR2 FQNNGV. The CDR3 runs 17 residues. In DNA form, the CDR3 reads TGTGCCAGCAGCTTAGTATCCCGTATGTGGACCGGCAACGAGCAGTACTTC. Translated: CASSLVSRMWTGNEQYF.

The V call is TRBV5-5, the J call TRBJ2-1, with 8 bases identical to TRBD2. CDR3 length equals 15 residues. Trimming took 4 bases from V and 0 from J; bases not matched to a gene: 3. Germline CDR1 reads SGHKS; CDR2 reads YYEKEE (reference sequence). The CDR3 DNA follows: TGTGCCAGCAGCACCAGCGGGAGCTCCTACAATGAGCAGTTCTTC. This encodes CASSTSGSSYNEQFF.